These 2 T cell receptor beta chains originate from one sample sequenced in a study of blood T cell repertoires in COVID-19. TCRdb's table, derived via immunoSEQ multiplex PCR, lists solely in-frame clones and lacks some. The sample has about 83,000 clones, about nine tenths seen once. The sample was peripheral blood. These receptors all come from a woman between 45 and 65 years old with active or convalescent COVID-19.

This chain links TRBV7-6 with TRBJ1-2, with D maybe TRBD1 (6 bases). Trimming pared 5 bases from V and 5 bases from J, leaving 15 bases between. CDR1 is SGHVS, CDR2 FNYEAQ, per germline. This CDR3 contains 14 residues. CDR3 protein: CASSTGTRAYGYTF. The CDR3 DNA sequence: TGTGCCAGCAGCACCGGGACAAGGGCGTATGGCTACACCTTC.

The rearrangement uses TRBV5-1 and TRBJ2-7, with D maybe TRBD1 (5 bases). Trimming cost V 4 bases and J 3 bases, with 8 bases left between them. The CDR3 is made up of 12 amino acids. Germline loops: CDR1 SGHRS, CDR2 YFSETQ. CDR3 residues: CASSPDSYEQYF. CDR3 coding DNA: TGCGCCAGCAGCCCAGACAGCTACGAGCAGTACTTC.